This TCR beta chain comes out of a study of blood T cells in healthy people across ages. Primed by a sample-barcoded 5' primer and a J-beta primer mix, a second PCR proceeded for roughly 7 to 12 cycles. TCRdb recomputed calls from the 5' RACE reads with MiXCR, one row per CDR3 protein. This table holds 850,000 to 1,100,000 distinct CDR3 sequences, around two fifths found once. In its sample, this clonotype was seen a few times. Its antigen is not known. Points from the study as a whole: Unsorted PBMCs ruled out conclusive naive versus antigen-experienced comparison. Not knowing donor CMV status may have confounded expanded clonotype changes. Per million T cells, TCR beta diversity dropped about linearly as age rose.

Researchers isolated at least 6 million PBMCs per sample. V shed 6 bases and J shed 6 bases, with 18 bases lying between them. This CDR3 comprises 15 residues. Germline assignment: CDR1 MNHEY and CDR2 SVGEGT. The source of this sequence is a man aged 18 to 30 in good health. This sequence joins TRBV6-2 or TRBV6-3 and TRBJ1-5; D perhaps matches TRBD1 (5 bases). The sample comprised blood. In DNA, the CDR3 is TGTGCCAGCAGCCACGGACGGGGGATCGGTCAGCCCCAGCATTTT. This encodes CASSHGRGIGQPQHF.